The 26 T cell receptor beta chains presented below share a single source sample, sequenced in a study of blood T cell repertoires in COVID-19. Sequenced by immunoSEQ multiplex PCR; TCRdb stores in-frame clones only, minus some. Of a few hundred thousand clones in the sample, under 85% were seen once. The sequenced sample was PBMCs or T cells enriched from blood (not recorded which). The receptors were gathered from a woman in her forties or fifties who had recovered from COVID-19.

The rearrangement joins TRBV5-1 to TRBJ1-3, with a possible D match to TRBD1 (5 bases). V lost 0 bases and J 0 bases, leaving 10 bases between the germline ends. The CDR3 spans 16 residues. CDR1 SGHRS and CDR2 YFSETQ come from the germline V gene. The CDR3 DNA reads as TGCGCCAGCAGCTTGGAGTACGGACACTCTGGAAACACCATATATTTT. Protein product: CASSLEYGHSGNTIYF.

The V gene is TRBV9, the J gene TRBJ2-2; D is uncertain. Trimming took off 6 bases at V and 2 bases at J, with 11 bases between the two ends. The CDR3 length is 14 residues. The germline gives CDR1 SGDLS, CDR2 YYNGEE. The CDR3 loop reads CASTRSSNTGELFF. CDR3 nucleotides: TGTGCCAGCACTAGGAGCTCAAACACCGGGGAGCTGTTTTTT.

The genes are TRBV28 and TRBJ1-2, with 8 bases that match TRBD1. This CDR3 region has 14 residues. The ends lost 4 bases at V and 8 bases at J; junction bases unmatched: 9. The germline V gene encodes CDR1 MDHEN and CDR2 SYDVKM. CDR3 nucleotide sequence: TGTGCCAGCAGTTATATCGACAGGGGCTACGGCTACACCTTC. Residues: CASSYIDRGYGYTF.

The chain combines TRBV6-5 with TRBJ1-6; D is uncertain. V was shortened by 1 base and J by 6 bases, with 13 bases between the two germline ends. The CDR3 totals 16 residues. Germline V gene sequence: CDR1 MNHEY, CDR2 SVGAGI. CDR3 nucleotide sequence: TGTGCCAGCAGTTACTGGGGTGGCAGCGGTAATTCACCCCTCCACTTT. This translates into CASSYWGGSGNSPLHF.

On this clone: The sample contains more than one DNA sequence encoding this CDR3. This chain joins TRBV6-2 or TRBV6-3 and TRBJ2-7, with 7 bases aligning to TRBD1. CDR3 length equals 13 residues. Germline V CDR1 and CDR2: MNHEY, SVGEGT. V gave up 4 bases and J gave up 4 bases; unmatched junction bases: 4. The CDR3 nucleotides are TGTGCCAGCAGTTCCGGGACAGATTACGAGCAGTACTTC. Its translation: CASSSGTDYEQYF.

The chain employs TRBV19 and TRBJ2-7; 9 bases map to TRBD1. V shed 5 bases, J shed 2 bases, and the junction held 4 bases outside the gene matches. CDR1 LNHDA and CDR2 SQIVND come from the germline V gene (reference sequence). This CDR3 comprises 14 residues. CDR3: CASSSGTGTYEQYF. The CDR3 nucleotides are TGTGCCAGTAGTTCCGGGACAGGGACCTACGAGCAGTACTTC.

CDR3 DNA: TGTGCCAGTATGGCGGGACAGCAAATAGGGCACTATAATTCACCCCTCCACTTT. As protein: CASMAGQQIGHYNSPLHF. The chain uses TRBV19 and TRBJ1-6, with 7 bases fitting TRBD1. V trimming: 7 bases; J trimming: 3 bases; junction bases outside the gene matches: 15. The CDR3 totals 18 residues. Germline V gene sequence: CDR1 LNHDA, CDR2 SQIVND (reference sequence).

The V call is TRBV2, the J call TRBJ2-2; 12 nucleotides line up with TRBD2. Per germline, CDR1 SNHLY and CDR2 FYNNEI. The CDR3 is 15 residues long. The trim removed 4 bases at V and 8 bases at J, leaving 5 bases unmatched. CDR3 sequence reads: CASSVGLAGMGELFF. In nucleotides, the CDR3 is TGTGCCAGCAGTGTTGGACTAGCGGGAATGGGGGAGCTGTTTTTT.

The chain is built from TRBV19 and TRBJ1-5; the match to TRBD1 covers 7 bases. Germline lookup yields CDR1 LNHDA and CDR2 SQIVND (reference sequence). The CDR3 runs to 15 residues. Trimming cost V 3 bases and J 5 bases; bases outside gene matches: 7. The CDR3 DNA sequence: TGTGCCAGTAGTATGGAGAACAGGGGTCATCAGCCCCAGCATTTT. Residues: CASSMENRGHQPQHF.

This chain links TRBV6-6 with TRBJ1-1, with no clear D. Trimming shortened V by 6 bases and J by 5 bases, and 16 bases separated the two germline ends. CDR1 and CDR2 (germline): MNHNY, SVGAGI (reference sequence). This CDR3 contains 14 residues. The CDR3 nucleotides read TGTGCCAGCAGCCCCCCCCGAGAGGTAACTGAAGCTTTCTTT. This translates into CASSPPREVTEAFF.

A single count supports this clone. The chain combines TRBV30 with TRBJ1-4, with TRBD1 matching over 10 bases. Trimming at V came to 0 bases and at J to 15 bases, leaving 1 base not matched to a gene. Germline assignment: CDR1 GTSNPN and CDR2 SVGIG (reference sequence). CDR3 length: 11 amino acids. In nucleotides, the CDR3 is TGTGCCTGGAGTGTAGGGACAGGGGTGTTTTTT. Its protein is CAWSVGTGVFF.

The genes are TRBV2 and TRBJ1-5; D unclear. The CDR3 consists of 13 residues. Germline V gives CDR1 SNHLY, CDR2 FYNNEI. V lost 6 bases to trimming and J lost 3 bases, with 9 bases between them. The CDR3 DNA reads TGTGCCAGCAGACCCGGACTCAATCAGCCCCAGCATTTT. This sequence encodes CASRPGLNQPQHF.

The V and J genes are TRBV5-4 and TRBJ2-6; 8 bases are a match to TRBD1. The CDR3 sequence is 17 residues long. V lost 10 bases to trimming and J lost 0 bases; unmatched junction nucleotides: 12. Germline CDR1 SGHNT, CDR2 YYREEE (reference sequence). CDR3 nucleotide sequence: TGTGCCGTCAAACCGGGACAGGAACTCTCTGGGGCCAACGTCCTGACTTTC. Its translation: CAVKPGQELSGANVLTF.

J is TRBJ1-1 and V is TRBV6-6; D possibly corresponds to TRBD1 (6 bases). Germline V gene lookup returns CDR1 MNHNY and CDR2 SVGAGI (reference sequence). With 5 bases removed from V and 7 bases from J, the gap between germline ends came to 14 bases. CDR3 length equals 13 residues. Written as DNA, the CDR3 is TGTGCCAGCAGTCTCTTTCAGGGGATTGAAGCTTTCTTT. Amino acid sequence: CASSLFQGIEAFF.

The rearrangement uses TRBV5-1 and TRBJ1-4; TRBD1 aligns across 8 bases. V lost 4 bases, J lost 3 bases, and 14 bases stayed unmatched. Germline values: CDR1 SGHRS, CDR2 YFSETQ. The CDR3 totals 18 residues. The DNA of the CDR3 is TGCGCCAGCAGCAGATCCCCGACAGGGGCCCCGCCTAATGAAAAACTGTTTTTT. This translates into CASSRSPTGAPPNEKLFF.

The J gene is TRBJ2-2, the V gene TRBV27; 8 bases match TRBD2. Germline-derived CDR1 and CDR2 are MNHEY and SMNVEV (reference sequence). The CDR3 is made up of 17 amino acids. The V gene end was trimmed by 3 bases and the J gene end by 1 base; junction bases not matched to a gene: 7. The CDR3 reads CASSFWIAGRNTGELFF. CDR3 in DNA: TGTGCCAGCAGTTTTTGGATAGCGGGACGGAACACCGGGGAGCTGTTTTTT.

This clone was detected once. The chain combines TRBV7-2 with TRBJ1-2; D unclear. The CDR3 contains 15 residues. Germline V lookup: CDR1 SGHTA, CDR2 FQGNSA. The V end was cut by 5 bases, the J end by 8 bases, with 21 bases between. The CDR3 spells CASSAQTPGRVGYTF. The CDR3, as DNA: TGTGCCAGCAGCGCTCAGACTCCGGGGAGAGTCGGCTACACCTTC.

This chain's CDR3 is CASSDGATNYGYTF. The CDR3 nucleotides are TGTGCCAGCAGTGACGGAGCCACTAACTATGGCTACACCTTC. The chain recombines TRBV6-4 with TRBJ1-2; D gene ambiguous. The germline V gene encodes CDR1 MRHNA and CDR2 SNTAGT. V lost 2 bases, J lost 0 bases, and 7 bases lay in between. The CDR3 loop spans 14 amino acids.

This clone has more than one count but fewer than ten. The chain has TRBV19 and TRBJ1-5, with D maybe TRBD1 (5 bases). V lost 5 bases and J 4 bases, leaving 12 bases between the germline ends. Per germline, CDR1 LNHDA and CDR2 SQIVND (reference sequence). CDR3 size: 14 residues. CDR3 coding DNA: TGTGCCAGTAGTCAACAGGTGGGGAATCAGCCCCAGCATTTT. It translates to CASSQQVGNQPQHF. Full variable domain (missing parts from reference TRBV19 and TRBJ1-5): DGGITQSPKYLFRKEGQNVTLSCEQNLNHDAMYWYRQDPGQGLRLIYYSQIVNDFQKGDIAEGYSVSREKKESFPLTVTSAQKNPTAFYLCASSQQVGNQPQHFGDGTRLSIL.

The V and J genes are TRBV29-1 and TRBJ2-1; 8 nucleotides align to TRBD2. The CDR3 spans 14 residues. The V gene end was trimmed by 7 bases and the J gene end by 6 bases; junction bases not matched to a gene: 11. Germline V lookup: CDR1 SQVTM, CDR2 ANQGSEA. The CDR3 sequence: CSARVAGWGNEQFF. The CDR3 DNA is TGCAGCGCCAGGGTAGCGGGATGGGGCAATGAGCAGTTCTTC.

J is TRBJ1-1 and V is TRBV6-5; the D is unclear. CDR3 length: 11 amino acids. CDR1 MNHEY and CDR2 SVGAGI come from the germline V gene. The V gene lost 7 bases and the J gene lost 5 bases, with 8 bases spanning the gap. The CDR3 coding sequence is TGTGCCAGCACACGAGGGACTGAAGCTTTCTTT. Residues: CASTRGTEAFF.

This chain links TRBV30 with TRBJ1-1; weak D call: TRBD1 (5 bases). Trimming left V 3 bases short and J 0 bases short, with 14 bases between. The CDR3 runs to 15 residues. Germline V gene sequence: CDR1 GTSNPN, CDR2 SVGIG (reference sequence). The CDR3 bases are TGTGCCTGGAGAAGATGGGGCAGAATGAACACTGAAGCTTTCTTT. It yields the protein CAWRRWGRMNTEAFF.

V and J are TRBV2 and TRBJ1-1; no definite D call. This CDR3 has 13 residues. The V gene's germline CDR1 is SNHLY and CDR2 FYNNEI. The V gene lost 8 bases and the J gene lost 0 bases, with 10 bases spanning the gap. This chain's CDR3 is CASSFSMNTEAFF. CDR3 coding DNA: TGTGCCAGCTCGTTTAGCATGAACACTGAAGCTTTCTTT.

This clone appeared a few times. The chain couples TRBV4-2 to TRBJ2-7; D is perhaps TRBD1 (5 bases). Trimming removed 1 base from V and 6 bases from J, with 13 bases in between. The CDR3 is 14 amino acids. Germline CDR1 and CDR2: LGHNA and YNFKEQ. The CDR3 here is CASSQGTPPSEQYF. Written as DNA, the CDR3 is TGTGCCAGCAGCCAAGGGACACCGCCGTCCGAGCAGTACTTC.

V is TRBV19 and J is TRBJ1-4; 9 positions match TRBD1. This CDR3 contains 15 residues. The germline V gene encodes CDR1 LNHDA and CDR2 SQIVND (reference sequence). Trimming at V came to 4 bases and at J to 6 bases, leaving 6 bases not matched to a gene. The CDR3 is CASSSPGQGYEKLFF. The CDR3 DNA reads TGTGCCAGTAGTAGTCCCGGACAGGGGTATGAAAAACTGTTTTTT.

The gene calls are TRBV7-3 and TRBJ1-1, with D possibly matching TRBD1 (6 bases). V was pared by 5 bases and J by 1 base, with 17 bases between. The germline V gene encodes CDR1 SGHTA and CDR2 FQGTGA. The CDR3 covers 16 residues. The chain's CDR3 is CASSPLAGTTNTEAFF. CDR3 DNA sequence: TGTGCCAGCAGCCCCCTCGCCGGGACAACGAACACTGAAGCTTTCTTT.